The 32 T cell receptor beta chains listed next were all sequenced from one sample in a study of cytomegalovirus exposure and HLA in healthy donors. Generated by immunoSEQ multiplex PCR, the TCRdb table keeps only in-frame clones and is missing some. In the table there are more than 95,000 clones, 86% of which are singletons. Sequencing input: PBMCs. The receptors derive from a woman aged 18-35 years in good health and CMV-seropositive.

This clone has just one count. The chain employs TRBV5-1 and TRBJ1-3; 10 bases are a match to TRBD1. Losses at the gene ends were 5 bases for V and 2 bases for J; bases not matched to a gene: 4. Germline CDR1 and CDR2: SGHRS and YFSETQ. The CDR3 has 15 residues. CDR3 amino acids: CASSRDRGPGNTIYF. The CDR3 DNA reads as TGCGCCAGCAGTCGGGACAGGGGACCTGGAAACACCATATATTTT.

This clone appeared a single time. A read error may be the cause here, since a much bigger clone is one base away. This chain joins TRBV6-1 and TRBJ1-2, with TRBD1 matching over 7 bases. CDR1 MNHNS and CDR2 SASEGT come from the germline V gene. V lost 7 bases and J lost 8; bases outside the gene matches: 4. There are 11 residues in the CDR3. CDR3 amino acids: CASNEGAGYTF. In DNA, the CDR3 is TGTGCCAGCAATGAGGGGGCGGGCTACACCTTC.

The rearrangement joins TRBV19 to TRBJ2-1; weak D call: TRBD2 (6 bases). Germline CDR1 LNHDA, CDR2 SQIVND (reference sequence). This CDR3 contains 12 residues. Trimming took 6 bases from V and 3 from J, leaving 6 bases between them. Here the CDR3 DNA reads TGTGCCAGTAGGGACTACTACAATGAGCAGTTCTTC. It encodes CASRDYYNEQFF.

CDR3 region: CASSLDRNTEAFF. For the CDR3, the DNA is TGTGCCAGCAGCCTGGACAGGAACACTGAAGCTTTCTTT. The chain links TRBV2 to TRBJ1-1; D is possibly TRBD1 (6 bases). CDR3 length equals 13 residues. Trimming left V 6 bases short and J 1 base short, with 9 bases between. Looked up from germline, CDR1 is SNHLY and CDR2 is FYNNEI.

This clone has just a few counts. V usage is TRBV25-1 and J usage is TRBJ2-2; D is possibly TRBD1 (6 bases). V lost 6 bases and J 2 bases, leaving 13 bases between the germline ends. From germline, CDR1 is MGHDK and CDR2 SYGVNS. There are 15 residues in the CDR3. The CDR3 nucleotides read TGTGCCAGCAGCAAGAGGGACACCAACACCGGGGAGCTGTTTTTT. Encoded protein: CASSKRDTNTGELFF.

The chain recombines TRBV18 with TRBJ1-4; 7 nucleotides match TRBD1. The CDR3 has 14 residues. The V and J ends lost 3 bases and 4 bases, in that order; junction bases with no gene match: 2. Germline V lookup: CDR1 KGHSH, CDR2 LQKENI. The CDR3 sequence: CASSPGQFNEKLFF. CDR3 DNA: TGTGCCAGCTCACCGGGACAGTTTAATGAAAAACTGTTTTTT.

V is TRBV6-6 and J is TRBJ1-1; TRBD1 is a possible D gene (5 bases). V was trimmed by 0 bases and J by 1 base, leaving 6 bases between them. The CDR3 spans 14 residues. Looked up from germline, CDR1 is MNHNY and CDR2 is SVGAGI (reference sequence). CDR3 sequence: CASSYSGGNTEAFF. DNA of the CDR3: TGTGCCAGCAGTTACTCGGGGGGGAACACTGAAGCTTTCTTT.

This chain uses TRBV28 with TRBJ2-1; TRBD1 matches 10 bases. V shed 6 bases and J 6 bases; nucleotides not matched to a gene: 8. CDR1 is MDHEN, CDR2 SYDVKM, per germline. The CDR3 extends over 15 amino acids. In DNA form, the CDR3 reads TGTGCCAGCAGCCGAATGGGACAGGGGAGCAATGAGCAGTTCTTC. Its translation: CASSRMGQGSNEQFF. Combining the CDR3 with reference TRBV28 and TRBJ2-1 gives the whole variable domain DVKVTQSSRYLVKRTGEKVFLECVQDMDHENMFWYRQDPGLGLRLIYFSYDVKMKEKGDIPEGYSVSREKKERFSLILESASTNQTSMYLCASSRMGQGSNEQFFGPGTRLTVL.

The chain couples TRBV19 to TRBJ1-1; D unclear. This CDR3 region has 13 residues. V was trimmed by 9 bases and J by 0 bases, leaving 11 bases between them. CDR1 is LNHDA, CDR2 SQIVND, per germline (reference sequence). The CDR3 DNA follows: TGTGCCAGCCGCCGGAGCGTGAACACTGAAGCTTTCTTT. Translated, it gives CASRRSVNTEAFF.

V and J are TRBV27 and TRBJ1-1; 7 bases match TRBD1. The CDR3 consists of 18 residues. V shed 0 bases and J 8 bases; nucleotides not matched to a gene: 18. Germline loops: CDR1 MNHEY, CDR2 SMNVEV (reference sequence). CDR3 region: CASSLSGGGGHTRPEAFF. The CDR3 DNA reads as TGTGCCAGCAGTTTATCAGGAGGAGGGGGCCATACAAGGCCCGAAGCTTTCTTT.

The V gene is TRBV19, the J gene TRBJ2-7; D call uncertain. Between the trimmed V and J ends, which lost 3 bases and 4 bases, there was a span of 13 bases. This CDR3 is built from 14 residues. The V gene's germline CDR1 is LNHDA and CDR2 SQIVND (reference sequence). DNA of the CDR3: TGTGCCAGTAGTATCGCCGCAGGTGTGTACGAGCAGTACTTC. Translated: CASSIAAGVYEQYF.

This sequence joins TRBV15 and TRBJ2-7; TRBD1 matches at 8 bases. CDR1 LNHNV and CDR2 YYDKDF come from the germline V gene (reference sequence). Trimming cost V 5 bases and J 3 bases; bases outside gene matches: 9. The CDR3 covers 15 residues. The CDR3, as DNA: TGTGCCACCAGCGCTCGGGACAGGCCGGGCTACGAGCAGTACTTC. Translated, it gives CATSARDRPGYEQYF. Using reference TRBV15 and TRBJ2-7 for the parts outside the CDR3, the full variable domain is DAMVIQNPRYQVTQFGKPVTLSCSQTLNHNVMYWYQQKSSQAPKLLFHYYDKDFNNEADTPDNFQSRRPNTSFCFLDIRSPGLGDTAMYLCATSARDRPGYEQYFGPGTRLTVT.

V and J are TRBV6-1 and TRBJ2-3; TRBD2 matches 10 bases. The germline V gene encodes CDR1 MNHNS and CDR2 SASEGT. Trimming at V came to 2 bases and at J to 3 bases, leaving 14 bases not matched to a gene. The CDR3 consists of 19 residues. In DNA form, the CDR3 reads TGTGCCAGCAGTGAATTACCAGCGGGGGGGATTGTTCAGACAGATACGCAGTATTTT. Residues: CASSELPAGGIVQTDTQYF.

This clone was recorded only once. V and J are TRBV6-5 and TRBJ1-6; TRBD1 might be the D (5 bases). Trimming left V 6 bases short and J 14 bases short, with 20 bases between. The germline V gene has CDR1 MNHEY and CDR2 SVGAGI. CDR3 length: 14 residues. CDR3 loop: CASRPQGSIESLHF. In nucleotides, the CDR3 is TGTGCCAGCAGACCGCAGGGCTCTATAGAGTCCCTCCACTTT.

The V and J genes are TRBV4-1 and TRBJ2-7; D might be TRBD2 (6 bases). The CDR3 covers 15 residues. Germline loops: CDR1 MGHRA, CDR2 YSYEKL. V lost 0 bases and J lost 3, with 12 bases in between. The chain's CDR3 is CASSQDGTGDYEQYF. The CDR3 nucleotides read TGCGCCAGCAGCCAAGATGGGACTGGGGACTACGAGCAGTACTTC.

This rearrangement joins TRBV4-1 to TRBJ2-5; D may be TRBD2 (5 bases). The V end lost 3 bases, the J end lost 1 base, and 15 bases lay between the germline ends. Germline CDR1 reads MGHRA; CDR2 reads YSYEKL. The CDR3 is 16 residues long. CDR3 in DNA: TGCGCCAGCAGCCACATTCTCCGGGGAATCCAAGAGACCCAGTACTTC. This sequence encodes CASSHILRGIQETQYF.

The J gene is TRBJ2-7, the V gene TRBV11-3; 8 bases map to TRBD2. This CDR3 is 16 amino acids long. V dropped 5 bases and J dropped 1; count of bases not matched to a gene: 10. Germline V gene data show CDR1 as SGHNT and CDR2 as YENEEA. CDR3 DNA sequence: TGTGCCAGCAGCCCCCGGACTAGCCGCCAGTCCTACGAGCAGTACTTC. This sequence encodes CASSPRTSRQSYEQYF.

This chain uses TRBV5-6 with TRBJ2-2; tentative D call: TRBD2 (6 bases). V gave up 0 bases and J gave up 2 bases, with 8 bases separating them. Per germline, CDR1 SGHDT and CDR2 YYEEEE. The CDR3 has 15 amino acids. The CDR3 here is CASSLAGTNTGELFF. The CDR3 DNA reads TGTGCCAGCAGCTTGGCCGGGACTAACACCGGGGAGCTGTTTTTT.

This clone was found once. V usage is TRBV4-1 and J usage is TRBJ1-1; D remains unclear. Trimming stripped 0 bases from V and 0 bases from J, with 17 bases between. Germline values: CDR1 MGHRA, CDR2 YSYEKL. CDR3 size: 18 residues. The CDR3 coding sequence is TGCGCCAGCAGCCAAGATAGACTCGCCCTAGGCATGAACACTGAAGCTTTCTTT. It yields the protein CASSQDRLALGMNTEAFF.

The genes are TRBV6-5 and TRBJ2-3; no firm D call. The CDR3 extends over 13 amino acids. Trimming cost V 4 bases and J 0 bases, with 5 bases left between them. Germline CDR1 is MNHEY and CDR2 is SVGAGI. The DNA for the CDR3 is TGTGCCAGCAGTTGGAGTAGCACAGATACGCAGTATTTT. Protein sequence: CASSWSSTDTQYF.

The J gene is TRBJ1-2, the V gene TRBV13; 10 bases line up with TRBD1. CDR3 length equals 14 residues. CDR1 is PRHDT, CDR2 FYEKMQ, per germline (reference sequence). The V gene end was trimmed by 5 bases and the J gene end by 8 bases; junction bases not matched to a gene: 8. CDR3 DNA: TGTGCCAGCAGCACATGGACAGGGGGGGGAGGCTACACCTTC. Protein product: CASSTWTGGGGYTF.

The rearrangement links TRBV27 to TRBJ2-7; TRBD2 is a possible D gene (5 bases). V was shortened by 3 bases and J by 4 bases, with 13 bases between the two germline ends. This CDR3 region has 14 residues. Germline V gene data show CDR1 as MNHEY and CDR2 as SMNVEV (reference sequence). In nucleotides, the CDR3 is TGTGCCAGCAGTTTCCGGGATGGGATTTACGAGCAGTACTTC. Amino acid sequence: CASSFRDGIYEQYF.

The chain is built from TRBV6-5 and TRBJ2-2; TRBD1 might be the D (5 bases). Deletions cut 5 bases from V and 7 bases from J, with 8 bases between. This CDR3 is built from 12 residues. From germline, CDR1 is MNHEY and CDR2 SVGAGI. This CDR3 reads CASSGAVGELFF. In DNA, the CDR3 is TGTGCCAGCAGTGGGGCGGTCGGGGAGCTGTTTTTT.

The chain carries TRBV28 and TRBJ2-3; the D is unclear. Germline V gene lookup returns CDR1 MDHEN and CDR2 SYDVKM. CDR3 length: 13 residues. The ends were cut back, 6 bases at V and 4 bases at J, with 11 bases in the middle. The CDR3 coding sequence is TGTGCCAGCAGCCTGACCGGAGCAGATACGCAGTATTTT. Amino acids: CASSLTGADTQYF.

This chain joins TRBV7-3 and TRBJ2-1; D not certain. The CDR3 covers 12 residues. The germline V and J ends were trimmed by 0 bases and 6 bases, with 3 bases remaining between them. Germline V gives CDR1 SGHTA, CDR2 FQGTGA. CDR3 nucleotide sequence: TGTGCCAGCAGCTTAACCAGCAATGAGCAGTTCTTC. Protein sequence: CASSLTSNEQFF.

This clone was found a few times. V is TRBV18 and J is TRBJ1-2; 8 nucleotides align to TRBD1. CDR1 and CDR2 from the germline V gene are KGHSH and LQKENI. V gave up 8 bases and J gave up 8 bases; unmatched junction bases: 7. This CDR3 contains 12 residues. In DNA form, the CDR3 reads TGTGCCAGCACGGACAGGGCAGAGGGCTACACCTTC. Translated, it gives CASTDRAEGYTF.

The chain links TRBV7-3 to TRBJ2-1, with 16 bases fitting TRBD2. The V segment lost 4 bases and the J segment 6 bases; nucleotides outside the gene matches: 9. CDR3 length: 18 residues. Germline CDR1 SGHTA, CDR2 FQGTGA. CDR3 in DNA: TGTGCCAGCAGCTCCCGGGGACTAGCGGGAGGGCGAGCCAATGAGCAGTTCTTC. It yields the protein CASSSRGLAGGRANEQFF.

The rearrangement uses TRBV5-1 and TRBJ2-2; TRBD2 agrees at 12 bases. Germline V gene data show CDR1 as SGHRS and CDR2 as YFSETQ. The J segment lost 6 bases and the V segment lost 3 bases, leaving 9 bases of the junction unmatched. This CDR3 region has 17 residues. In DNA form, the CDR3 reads TGCGCCAGCAGCTCAAGGACTAGCGGGATCCCCGCCGGGGAGCTGTTTTTT. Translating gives CASSSRTSGIPAGELFF.

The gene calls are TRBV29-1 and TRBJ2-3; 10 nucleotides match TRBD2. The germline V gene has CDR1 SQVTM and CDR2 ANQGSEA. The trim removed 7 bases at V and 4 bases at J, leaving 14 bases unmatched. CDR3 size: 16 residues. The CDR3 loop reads CSAEGASGRVADTQYF. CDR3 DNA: TGCAGCGCCGAGGGGGCTAGCGGGAGAGTCGCAGATACGCAGTATTTT.

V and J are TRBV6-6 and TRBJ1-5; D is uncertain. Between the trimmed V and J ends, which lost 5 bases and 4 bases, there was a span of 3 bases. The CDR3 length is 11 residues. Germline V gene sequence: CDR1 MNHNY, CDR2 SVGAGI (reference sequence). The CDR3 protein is CASSQNQPQHF. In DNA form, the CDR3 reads TGTGCCAGCAGTCAGAATCAGCCCCAGCATTTT.

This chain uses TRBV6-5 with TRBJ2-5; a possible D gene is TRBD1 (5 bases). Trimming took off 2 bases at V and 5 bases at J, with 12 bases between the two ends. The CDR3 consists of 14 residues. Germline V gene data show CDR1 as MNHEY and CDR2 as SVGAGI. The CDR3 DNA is TGTGCCAGCAGTTACGACAGTGAGATCGAGACCCAGTACTTC. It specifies CASSYDSEIETQYF.

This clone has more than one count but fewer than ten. The CDR3, as DNA: TGTGCCTGGGACAGGGGGCTGGTGAACACTGAAGCTTTCTTT. Translated: CAWDRGLVNTEAFF. This rearrangement joins TRBV30 to TRBJ1-1; 10 nucleotides match TRBD1. The J segment lost 0 bases and the V segment lost 5 bases, leaving 3 bases of the junction unmatched. This CDR3 spans 14 amino acids. Germline lookup yields CDR1 GTSNPN and CDR2 SVGIG (reference sequence).